Below, 15 T cell receptor beta chains from the same sample are listed, as sequenced in a study of blood T cell repertoires in COVID-19. Clones were read by immunoSEQ multiplex PCR, and TCRdb kept only the in-frame ones, dropping some. The sample consists of over 80,000 clones, roughly nine tenths of them appearing once. Sequences were obtained from peripheral blood. The source is a man aged 60 to 69 with acute or convalescent COVID-19.

DNA of the CDR3: TGCAGCGTTGAGGCACAGGGGGCTGGTGAAGCTTTCTTT. This encodes CSVEAQGAGEAFF. The chain has TRBV29-1 and TRBJ1-1, with 9 positions matching TRBD1. Trimming took 3 bases from V and 7 from J; bases not matched to a gene: 6. Per germline, CDR1 SQVTM and CDR2 ANQGSEA. The CDR3 is 13 residues long.

V and J are TRBV7-2 and TRBJ1-5, with D possibly TRBD1 on 5 matching bases. This CDR3 comprises 12 residues. Trimming stripped 3 bases from V and 5 bases from J, with 5 bases between. Per the germline V gene, CDR1 is SGHTA and CDR2 is FQGNSA. Written as DNA, the CDR3 is TGTGCCAGCAGCTTGACAGATCAGCCCCAGCATTTT. This gives the protein CASSLTDQPQHF.

This clone was detected a few times. V and J are TRBV7-3 and TRBJ2-3; tentative D call: TRBD2 (5 bases). The CDR3 covers 15 residues. Germline V lookup: CDR1 SGHTA, CDR2 FQGTGA. V gave up 5 bases and J gave up 3 bases, with 15 bases separating them. The CDR3 spells CASSKEGWATDTQYF. DNA for the CDR3: TGTGCCAGCAGCAAAGAGGGTTGGGCGACAGATACGCAGTATTTT.

CDR3 region: CASSLMPGGDQETQYF. For the CDR3, the DNA is TGTGCCAGCAGCTTAATGCCTGGTGGAGACCAAGAGACCCAGTACTTC. This rearrangement joins TRBV11-2 to TRBJ2-5; D is unclear. Trimming left V 2 bases short and J 0 bases short, with 13 bases between. The CDR3 is 16 residues long. Germline V gives CDR1 SGHAT, CDR2 FQNNGV.

This sequence joins TRBV12-1 and TRBJ2-2; whether TRBD1, the table's D call, matches the DNA was not checked. TRBV12-1 has pseudogene status. This CDR3 comprises 20 residues. As DNA, the CDR3 is TGTGCCAGCAGCCAAAATCGGGACAGGGGTATATCTGAGGGCACCGGGGAGCTGTTTTTT. It translates to CASSQNRDRGISEGTGELFF.

This clone appeared once. This sequence joins TRBV6-2 or TRBV6-3 and TRBJ1-2, with TRBD1 identical over 9 bases. With V trimmed by 0 bases and J by 6 bases, 11 bases remained unmatched. Germline V gene sequence: CDR1 MNHEY, CDR2 SVGEGT. The CDR3 is made up of 17 amino acids. The CDR3 reads CASSYSNSVTGGHGYTF. The CDR3 DNA sequence: TGTGCCAGCAGTTACTCGAATTCTGTGACAGGGGGACATGGCTACACCTTC.

The rearrangement uses TRBV7-2 and TRBJ2-5; the match to TRBD2 covers 10 bases. Unmatched junction bases numbered 5, after V lost 2 bases and J lost 2 bases. The germline V gene encodes CDR1 SGHTA and CDR2 FQGNSA. CDR3 length equals 16 residues. The CDR3 region has the DNA TGTGCCAGCAGCTTAAAAGGACTAGCGGAGCAAGAGACCCAGTACTTC. Encoded protein: CASSLKGLAEQETQYF.

This CDR3 is CASSQLADGAEAFF. CDR3 sequence (DNA): TGCGCCAGCAGCCAACTAGCGGACGGCGCTGAAGCTTTCTTT. The chain links TRBV4-1 to TRBJ1-1; D is undetermined. CDR3 length: 14 residues. The germline V gene has CDR1 MGHRA and CDR2 YSYEKL. V was trimmed by 2 bases and J by 6 bases, leaving 13 bases between them.

The V call is TRBV12-2, the J call TRBJ2-5; the table's D gene call, TRBD2, was not cross checked with the DNA. TRBV12-2 represents a pseudogene. The CDR3 contains 14 residues. The CDR3 reads CASRLALLRETQYF. CDR3 sequence (DNA): TGTGCAAGTCGTCTAGCCCTCCTGAGGGAGACCCAGTACTTC.

This clone has only a few counts. V usage is TRBV5-6 and J usage is TRBJ2-1, with a weak D call TRBD2 (5 bases). The CDR3 sequence is 15 residues long. Germline V CDR1 and CDR2: SGHDT, YYEEEE. V lost 0 bases and J 1 base, leaving 8 bases between the germline ends. The CDR3 DNA reads TGTGCCAGCAGCTTGGACGGCGGGTCCTACAATGAGCAGTTCTTC. It codes for CASSLDGGSYNEQFF.

This sequence joins TRBV7-2 and TRBJ2-3, with D possibly TRBD2 on 7 matching bases. The CDR3 sequence is 14 residues long. CDR1 and CDR2 from the germline V gene are SGHTA and FQGNSA. The V and J ends lost 7 bases and 3 bases respectively, with 14 bases between them. The CDR3 bases are TGTGCCAGCAACCTGGGGGGGCTGACAGATACGCAGTATTTT. Encoded protein: CASNLGGLTDTQYF.

The V and J genes are TRBV25-1 and TRBJ1-1; D gene unclear. V was cut by 2 bases and J by 4 bases, with 5 bases left in between. The germline V gene encodes CDR1 MGHDK and CDR2 SYGVNS. The CDR3 is 12 amino acids. The CDR3 here is CASSEHSTEAFF. The CDR3 DNA reads TGTGCCAGCAGTGAACATAGCACTGAAGCTTTCTTT.

CDR3 bases: TGCGCCAGCAGCAAGGACAGGAACTCTGGAAACACCATATATTTT. This gives the protein CASSKDRNSGNTIYF. The rearrangement uses TRBV4-1 and TRBJ1-3, with 7 bases identical to TRBD1. The V and J ends lost 5 bases and 0 bases, in that order; junction bases with no gene match: 4. The CDR3 has 15 amino acids. CDR1 and CDR2 (germline): MGHRA, YSYEKL.

The V call is TRBV10-2, the J call TRBJ1-3; 8 bases are shared with TRBD1. The CDR3 spans 14 residues. Germline CDR1 is WSHSY and CDR2 is SAAADI. V shed 9 bases, J shed 0 bases, and the junction held 4 bases outside the gene matches. The CDR3 here is CASGDRSSGNTIYF. The CDR3 DNA reads as TGCGCCAGTGGGGACAGGAGCTCTGGAAACACCATATATTTT.

The sample holds one count of this clone. The chain joins TRBV11-3 to TRBJ2-4; 14 bases map to TRBD2. Trimming at V came to 5 bases and at J to 1 base, leaving 10 bases not matched to a gene. Germline V CDR1 and CDR2: SGHNT, YENEEA. The CDR3 is 19 residues long. Written as DNA, the CDR3 is TGTGCCAGCAGCCCCGCCGGGACTAGCGGGAGTGATGCCAAAAACATTCAGTACTTC. Encoded protein: CASSPAGTSGSDAKNIQYF.